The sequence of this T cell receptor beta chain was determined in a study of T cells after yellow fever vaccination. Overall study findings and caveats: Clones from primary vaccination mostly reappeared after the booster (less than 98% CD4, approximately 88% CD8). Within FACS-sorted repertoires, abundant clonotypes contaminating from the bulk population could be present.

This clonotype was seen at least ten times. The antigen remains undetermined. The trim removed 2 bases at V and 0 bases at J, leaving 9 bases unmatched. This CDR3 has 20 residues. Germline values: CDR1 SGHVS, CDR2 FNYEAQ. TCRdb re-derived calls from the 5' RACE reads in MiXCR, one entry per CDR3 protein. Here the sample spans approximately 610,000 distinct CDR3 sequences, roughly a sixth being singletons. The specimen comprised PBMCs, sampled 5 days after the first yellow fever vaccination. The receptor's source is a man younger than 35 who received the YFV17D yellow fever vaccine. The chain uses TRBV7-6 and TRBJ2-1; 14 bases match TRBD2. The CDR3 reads CASSLYPGLAGESSYNEQFF. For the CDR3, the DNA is TGTGCCAGCAGCTTATATCCGGGACTAGCGGGGGAAAGCTCCTACAATGAGCAGTTCTTC.